The entry that follows covers one T cell receptor (beta chain) sequence. What it binds is not known. The sample originates from a study of post-analysis software for immune sequencing data. Carried by the TCR beta cDNA libraries were unique molecular identifiers. TCRdb independently ran MiXCR on the PCR reads; one entry per CDR3 protein. The sample consists of roughly 600,000 distinct CDR3 sequences, around 47% of them appearing once. The V end was cut by 1 base, the J end by 0 bases, with 10 bases between. The germline V gene encodes CDR1 SGHTA and CDR2 FQGNSA. This CDR3 has 15 residues. Findings and limits, study-wide: There were roughly five TRBV segments more frequent in patients than controls, and TRBV5-6, TRBV5-1 and TRBV20-1 were among them. Controls' normalized Chao1 diversity significantly exceeded that of multiple sclerosis patients.

Input material: blood. The sequence was obtained from a girl aged 10-17 years with multiple sclerosis. The gene calls are TRBV7-2 and TRBJ2-7; D possibly corresponds to TRBD1 (5 bases). The CDR3 here is CASSLVPDSSYEQYF. The CDR3 nucleotides are TGTGCCAGCAGCTTAGTCCCCGACAGCTCCTACGAGCAGTACTTC.